The 32 T cell receptor beta chains given below trace back to one sample, sequenced in a study of blood T cells in healthy people across ages. Next came a second PCR, run for 7 to 11 cycles, which used a sample-barcoded 5' primer along with a J-beta primer mix. TCRdb passed the 5' RACE reads through MiXCR, listing each CDR3 protein once. The table shows 800,000 to 950,000 distinct CDR3 sequences, with about 29% occurring only once. These data were also reused for a study on T cells of mothers and their children.

Sample: blood. These TCRs come from a middle-aged woman in good health.

The chain carries TRBV10-3 and TRBJ2-7, with 13 positions matching TRBD2. This CDR3 is built from 16 residues. Trimming took 11 bases from V and 2 from J; bases not matched to a gene: 12. Germline CDR1 ENHRY, CDR2 SYGVKD. The chain's CDR3 is CAAAQTSGGPAYEQYF. CDR3 nucleotide sequence: TGTGCCGCCGCACAGACTAGCGGGGGGCCCGCCTACGAGCAGTACTTC.

The V call is TRBV20-1, the J call TRBJ1-1, with D perhaps matching TRBD1 (6 bases). V gave up 1 base and J gave up 3 bases, with 9 bases separating them. The CDR3 is 13 amino acids. Germline lookup yields CDR1 DFQATT and CDR2 SNEGSKA (reference sequence). DNA for the CDR3: TGCAGTGCTAGAGGCAGGGGCGACACTGAAGCTTTCTTT. Its translation is CSARGRGDTEAFF.

This clonotype was detected a few times. The rearrangement joins TRBV20-1 to TRBJ1-5; 10 bases are a match to TRBD1. The CDR3 sequence is 15 residues long. The germline V gene has CDR1 DFQATT and CDR2 SNEGSKA (reference sequence). V trimming: 5 bases; J trimming: 0 bases; junction bases outside the gene matches: 4. CDR3 loop: CSAPRQGASNQPQHF. The CDR3 coding sequence is TGCAGTGCTCCCCGACAGGGGGCTAGCAATCAGCCCCAGCATTTT.

This clonotype has a single count. V and J are TRBV20-1 and TRBJ1-2, with unresolved D. The V and J ends lost 0 bases and 1 base respectively, with 9 bases between them. Germline V gives CDR1 DFQATT, CDR2 SNEGSKA (reference sequence). The CDR3 runs to 14 residues. CDR3 in amino acids: CSARDRHYNYGYTF. DNA for the CDR3: TGCAGTGCTAGAGACCGACACTATAACTATGGCTACACCTTC.

In its sample, this clonotype was seen a few times. This chain uses TRBV5-8 with TRBJ2-7, with 11 bases fitting TRBD1. From germline, CDR1 is SGHTS and CDR2 YDEGEE. This CDR3 comprises 15 residues. The J segment lost 4 bases and the V segment lost 4 bases, leaving 7 bases of the junction unmatched. For the CDR3, the DNA is TGTGCCAGCAGCAAGGGACAGGGGGGTCTTTACGAGCAGTACTTC. Protein product: CASSKGQGGLYEQYF.

In its sample, this clonotype was seen a few times. The chain combines TRBV11-2 with TRBJ2-1, with TRBD2 matching 9 bases. Germline CDR1 and CDR2: SGHAT and FQNNGV. The CDR3 is 14 residues long. V shed 1 base and J 15 bases; nucleotides not matched to a gene: 10. The CDR3 here is CASSLGTAGGRRFF. The CDR3, as DNA: TGTGCCAGCAGCTTAGGCACAGCGGGGGGCCGTCGGTTCTTC. The complete variable domain, with remaining parts taken from reference TRBV11-2 and TRBJ2-1, reads EAGVAQSPRYKIIEKRQSVAFWCNPISGHATLYWYQQILGQGPKLLIQFQNNGVVDDSQLPKDRFSAERLKGVDSTLKIQPAKLEDSAVYLCASSLGTAGGRRFFGPGTRLTVL.

In its sample, this clonotype was seen once. The rearrangement joins TRBV7-3 to TRBJ2-4; D unclear. The tail of the sequence fits TRBJ2-7 better, so the J call may be wrong. The CDR3 extends over 14 amino acids. The germline CDR1 and CDR2 sequences are SGHTA and FQGTGA. The DNA for the CDR3 is TGTGCCAGCAGCTTAATGGGATTAGGGTACGAGCAGTACTTC. Protein product: CASSLMGLGYEQYF.

This clonotype was seen a few times. The genes are TRBV28 and TRBJ1-5; D possibly corresponds to TRBD1 (6 bases). The germline gives CDR1 MDHEN, CDR2 SYDVKM. Trimming cost V 3 bases and J 1 base, with 10 bases left between them. The CDR3 sequence is 15 residues long. The CDR3 nucleotides are TGTGCCAGCAGTTTGTTGGGGGCAAGCAATCAGCCCCAGCATTTT. Its translation is CASSLLGASNQPQHF.

The chain uses TRBV5-6 and TRBJ2-3; 10 bases line up with TRBD1. The CDR3 length is 13 residues. J lost 11 bases, V lost 9 bases, and 12 bases had no gene match. Germline lookup yields CDR1 SGHDT and CDR2 YYEEEE. The CDR3: CATRGTGDYEQYF. The CDR3 coding sequence is TGTGCCACCAGAGGGACAGGGGACTACGAGCAGTATTTT.

This clonotype came up a few times. This sequence joins TRBV27 and TRBJ2-6; D is tentatively TRBD1 or TRBD2 (5 bases each). Trimming removed 7 bases at V and 0 bases at J, with 10 bases between. Per the germline V gene, CDR1 is MNHEY and CDR2 is SMNVEV (reference sequence). The CDR3 is 15 amino acids. Written as DNA, the CDR3 is TGTGCCAGCACCGAGGGGCGCTCTGGGGCCAACGTCCTGACTTTC. Translated: CASTEGRSGANVLTF.

This clonotype was recorded at least ten times. The genes are TRBV27 and TRBJ2-7, with 8 nucleotides matching TRBD1. V was pared by 0 bases and J by 4 bases, with 11 bases of the junction left unmatched. The CDR3 consists of 17 residues. Germline V lookup: CDR1 MNHEY, CDR2 SMNVEV (reference sequence). CDR3 residues: CASSLSIPGQVLYEQYF. CDR3 bases: TGTGCCAGCAGTTTATCCATACCGGGACAGGTTCTTTACGAGCAGTACTTC.

Points on this clonotype: A single base separates this from a much larger clone, so it may be a read error. The chain is built from TRBV20-1 and TRBJ2-7; 12 nucleotides line up with TRBD2. V was clipped by 2 bases and J by 7 bases; unmatched bases: 6. Germline V lookup: CDR1 DFQATT, CDR2 SNEGSKA (reference sequence). The CDR3 is made up of 14 amino acids. CDR3 region: CSARRTSGNNEQYF. CDR3 bases: TGCAGTGCTAGACGGACTAGCGGGAATAATGAGCAGTACTTC.

The chain recombines TRBV12-3 or TRBV12-4 with TRBJ2-7; possible D gene TRBD2, 5 bases. The germline V and J ends were trimmed by 3 bases and 6 bases, with 21 bases remaining between them. CDR3 size: 16 residues. CDR3 in DNA: TGTGCCAGCAGTTTTTCGCCTGGTACAGCGGTCGCCGAGCAGTACTTC. Its protein is CASSFSPGTAVAEQYF.

This clonotype was counted many times. This rearrangement joins TRBV11-2 to TRBJ1-2; tentative D call: TRBD1 (6 bases). CDR3 length: 16 residues. Germline loops: CDR1 SGHAT, CDR2 FQNNGV. V was cut by 2 bases and J by 0 bases, with 13 bases left in between. CDR3 nucleotide sequence: TGTGCCAGCAGCTTATTCGGACAGATCCCTAACTATGGCTACACCTTC. Translation gives CASSLFGQIPNYGYTF. Full variable domain (rest looked up from reference TRBV11-2 and TRBJ1-2): EAGVAQSPRYKIIEKRQSVAFWCNPISGHATLYWYQQILGQGPKLLIQFQNNGVVDDSQLPKDRFSAERLKGVDSTLKIQPAKLEDSAVYLCASSLFGQIPNYGYTFGSGTRLTVV.

This clonotype was recorded a few times. This could be a read error, since a much larger clone is one nucleotide away. The rearrangement links TRBV29-1 to TRBJ1-2, with 9 nucleotides matching TRBD1. J gave up 4 bases and V 2 bases, and 5 bases lay outside the gene matches. This CDR3 is 14 amino acids long. The germline V gene encodes CDR1 SQVTM and CDR2 ANQGSEA. CDR3 coding DNA: TGCAGCGTTGAACGGACAGGGGTCCGCTATGGCTACACCTTC. As protein: CSVERTGVRYGYTF.

This clonotype occurred a few times. The V and J genes are TRBV12-3 or TRBV12-4 and TRBJ2-1, with 10 nucleotides matching TRBD1. The CDR3 sequence is 17 residues long. V shed 6 bases, J shed 9 bases, and the junction held 17 bases outside the gene matches. For the CDR3, the DNA is TGTGCCAGCAGCCCGGGACAGGGGCCCAAACGTCACAGTGAGCAGTTCTTC. Its translation is CASSPGQGPKRHSEQFF.

This clonotype has a count of ten or more. The J gene is TRBJ2-5, the V gene TRBV24-1; D assignment may be TRBD1 or TRBD2 (6 bases each). CDR1 is KGHDR, CDR2 SFDVKD, per germline. CDR3 length equals 17 residues. Trimming took off 3 bases at V and 3 bases at J, with 19 bases between the two ends. The CDR3 region is CATSDPAGGPGKETQYF. Here the CDR3 DNA reads TGTGCCACCAGTGATCCAGCTGGGGGGCCTGGGAAAGAGACCCAGTACTTC.

Concerning this clonotype: With a much larger clone just one base away, this may be a read error. The V gene is TRBV7-2, the J gene TRBJ2-7; D unclear. Germline V CDR1 and CDR2: SGHTA, FQGNSA. The CDR3 is 12 amino acids. Trimming removed 4 bases from V and 10 bases from J, with 14 bases in between. CDR3 residues: CASSSGRDRQYF. The DNA of the CDR3 is TGTGCCAGCAGCTCAGGACGTGACCGACAGTACTTC.

This clonotype was detected only a few times. The rearrangement uses TRBV7-9 and TRBJ1-4, with a possible D match to TRBD1 (5 bases). The CDR3 extends over 15 amino acids. Germline values: CDR1 SEHNR, CDR2 FQNEAQ (reference sequence). The germline V and J ends were trimmed by 5 bases and 4 bases, with 14 bases remaining between them. CDR3 protein: CASSPGRRFNEKLFF. For the CDR3, the DNA is TGTGCCAGCAGCCCGGGACGGAGGTTTAATGAAAAACTGTTTTTT.

This clonotype was counted ten times or more. J is TRBJ2-3 and V is TRBV12-3 or TRBV12-4; D possibly corresponds to TRBD1 (6 bases). The CDR3 is 12 residues long. Trimming cost V 7 bases and J 4 bases, with 9 bases left between them. CDR3 loop: CASNREADTQYF. CDR3 nucleotides: TGTGCCAGCAACAGGGAAGCAGATACGCAGTATTTT.

This chain links TRBV24-1 with TRBJ2-1; TRBD1 aligns across 9 bases. The CDR3 loop spans 18 amino acids. Losses at the gene ends were 2 bases for V and 6 bases for J; bases not matched to a gene: 13. Germline values: CDR1 KGHDR, CDR2 SFDVKD. In nucleotides, the CDR3 is TGTGCCACCAGTGATTCCACCGCCGGGACAGGGTCACTCAATGAGCAGTTCTTC. Residues: CATSDSTAGTGSLNEQFF.

The J gene is TRBJ1-6, the V gene TRBV12-3 or TRBV12-4, with TRBD1 matching 7 bases. This CDR3 comprises 16 residues. J was trimmed by 5 bases and V by 7 bases; bases with no gene match: 11. CDR3 loop: CASTNQGGYHNSPLHF. The CDR3 nucleotides are TGTGCCAGCACCAACCAGGGGGGGTACCATAATTCACCCCTCCACTTT.

The chain couples TRBV5-1 to TRBJ2-1, with 8 bases fitting TRBD2. The V gene end was trimmed by 0 bases and the J gene end by 5 bases; junction bases not matched to a gene: 4. The CDR3 is 15 residues long. Germline V lookup: CDR1 SGHRS, CDR2 YFSETQ. The CDR3 region is CASSLAGTRNNEQFF. The DNA for the CDR3 is TGCGCCAGCAGCTTGGCCGGGACTAGAAACAATGAGCAGTTCTTC.

The rearrangement links TRBV12-3 or TRBV12-4 to TRBJ1-2; the match to TRBD1 covers 7 bases. This CDR3 contains 14 residues. The J segment lost 4 bases and the V segment lost 7 bases, leaving 9 bases of the junction unmatched. CDR3 region: CASTSPGGSYGYTF. DNA for the CDR3: TGTGCCAGCACTTCTCCAGGGGGATCCTATGGCTACACCTTC.

In its sample, this clonotype was seen a few times. This chain links TRBV7-2 with TRBJ2-3, with TRBD2 matching over 8 bases. The CDR3 has 17 amino acids. The germline gives CDR1 SGHTA, CDR2 FQGNSA. V lost 5 bases, J lost 0 bases, and 10 bases stayed unmatched. The CDR3, as DNA: TGTGCCAGCAGCATCTCCCAGCGGGGGTATAGCACAGATACGCAGTATTTT. This codes for CASSISQRGYSTDTQYF.

This clonotype was seen only a few times. This rearrangement joins TRBV28 to TRBJ2-5; TRBD1 aligns across 10 bases. The CDR3 covers 16 residues. Germline V gene data show CDR1 as MDHEN and CDR2 as SYDVKM. The junction had 11 bases not matched to a gene; V was cut back by 6 bases and J by 4 bases. The DNA for the CDR3 is TGTGCCAGCAGGCCCACGACAGGGGGCTGGGGAGAGACCCAGTACTTC. Translated, it gives CASRPTTGGWGETQYF.

About this clonotype: Germline and junction disagree at one end, which may indicate a read error. The V and J genes are TRBV11-2 and TRBJ2-7; D uncertain. CDR1 and CDR2 (germline): SGHAT, FQNNGV. The CDR3 spans 13 residues. CDR3 sequence reads: CASSLDASYDQYF. The DNA of the CDR3 is TGTGCCAGCAGCTTAGACGCCTCCTACGATCAGTACTTC.

V gene TRBV10-3 combines with J gene TRBJ2-1; 15 nucleotides agree with TRBD2. Germline lookup yields CDR1 ENHRY and CDR2 SYGVKD. CDR3 length: 16 amino acids. Trimming cost V 6 bases and J 8 bases; bases outside gene matches: 8. CDR3 amino acids: CAISPGLAGGHDEQFF. The CDR3 region has the DNA TGTGCCATCAGCCCCGGACTAGCGGGGGGGCACGATGAGCAGTTCTTC.

The V gene is TRBV5-1, the J gene TRBJ1-1; no clear D gene. From germline, CDR1 is SGHRS and CDR2 YFSETQ. The CDR3 runs to 15 residues. Trimming shortened V by 4 bases and J by 4 bases, and 17 bases separated the two germline ends. DNA for the CDR3: TGCGCCAGCAGCCCCGGCCCGGGGATGGGCACTGAAGCTTTCTTT. Translating it yields CASSPGPGMGTEAFF. Based on the CDR3 plus reference TRBV5-1 and TRBJ1-1, the full variable domain is KAGVTQTPRYLIKTRGQQVTLSCSPISGHRSVSWYQQTPGQGLQFLFEYFSETQRNKGNFPGRFSGRQFSNSRSEMNVSTLELGDSALYLCASSPGPGMGTEAFFGQGTRLTVV.

This clonotype has more than one count but fewer than ten. The chain has TRBV20-1 and TRBJ1-5; D unresolved. The CDR3 loop spans 15 amino acids. The germline gives CDR1 DFQATT, CDR2 SNEGSKA (reference sequence). V dropped 4 bases and J dropped 4 bases, with 17 bases sitting between them. CDR3 region: CSATQSPTLNQPQHF. The CDR3 DNA follows: TGCAGTGCTACCCAGAGCCCCACGCTTAATCAGCCCCAGCATTTT.

This clonotype was counted a few times. The chain combines TRBV28 with TRBJ1-5, with D unresolved. In germline, CDR1 is MDHEN, CDR2 SYDVKM. The germline V and J ends were trimmed by 6 bases and 4 bases, with 7 bases remaining between them. This CDR3 region has 12 residues. CDR3 DNA: TGTGCCAGCAGGCCCCTGAATCAGCCCCAGCATTTT. The encoded protein is CASRPLNQPQHF.

Comments on this clonotype: A junction end diverges from the germline sequence, so it may reflect a read error. The chain carries TRBV27 and TRBJ2-7; 10 nucleotides match TRBD2. CDR1 and CDR2 (germline): MNHEY, SMNVEV (reference sequence). There are 14 residues in the CDR3. As DNA, the CDR3 is TGTGCCAGCAGACCTAGCGGGGGATCCTACAAGCAGTACTTC. Translated, it gives CASRPSGGSYKQYF.